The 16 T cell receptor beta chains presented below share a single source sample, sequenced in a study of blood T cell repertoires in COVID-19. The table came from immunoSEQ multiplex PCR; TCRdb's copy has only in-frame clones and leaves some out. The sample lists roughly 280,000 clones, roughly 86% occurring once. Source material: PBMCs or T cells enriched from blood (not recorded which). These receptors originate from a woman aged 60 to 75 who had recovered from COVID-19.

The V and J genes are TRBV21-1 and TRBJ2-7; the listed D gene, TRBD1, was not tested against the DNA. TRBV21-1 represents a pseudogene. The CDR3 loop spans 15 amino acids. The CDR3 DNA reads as TGTGCCAGCAGGAAATTCCGGGACAGGGGGCACGAGCAGTACTTC. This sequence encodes CASRKFRDRGHEQYF.

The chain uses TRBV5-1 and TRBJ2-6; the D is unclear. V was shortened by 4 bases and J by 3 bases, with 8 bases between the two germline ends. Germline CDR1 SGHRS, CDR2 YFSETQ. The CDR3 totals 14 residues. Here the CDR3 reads CASSPSFGANVLTF. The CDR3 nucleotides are TGCGCCAGCAGCCCCTCTTTTGGGGCCAACGTCCTGACTTTC.

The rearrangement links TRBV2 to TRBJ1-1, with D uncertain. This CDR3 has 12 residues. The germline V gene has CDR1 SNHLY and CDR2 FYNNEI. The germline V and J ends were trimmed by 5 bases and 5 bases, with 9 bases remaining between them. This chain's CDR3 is CASSQWSTEAFF. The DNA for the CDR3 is TGTGCCAGCAGTCAGTGGAGTACTGAAGCTTTCTTT.

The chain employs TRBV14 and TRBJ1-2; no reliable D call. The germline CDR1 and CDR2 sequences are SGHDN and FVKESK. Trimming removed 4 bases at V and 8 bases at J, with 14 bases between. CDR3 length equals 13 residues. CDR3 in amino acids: CASSPSRAGGYTF. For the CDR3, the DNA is TGTGCCAGCAGCCCGTCTCGAGCGGGAGGCTACACCTTC.

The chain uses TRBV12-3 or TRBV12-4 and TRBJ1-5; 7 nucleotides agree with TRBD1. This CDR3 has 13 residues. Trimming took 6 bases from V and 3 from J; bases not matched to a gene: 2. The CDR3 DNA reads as TGTGCCAGCAGGGGACAGAACAATCAGCCCCAGCATTTT. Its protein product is CASRGQNNQPQHF.

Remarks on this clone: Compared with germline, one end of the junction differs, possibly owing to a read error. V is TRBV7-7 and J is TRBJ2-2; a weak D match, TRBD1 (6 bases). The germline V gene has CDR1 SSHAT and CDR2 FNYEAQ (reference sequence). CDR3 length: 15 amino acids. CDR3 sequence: CASSSRTANTGELFF. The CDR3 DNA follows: TGTGCTAGCAGCTCTAGGACAGCGAACACCGGGGAGCTGTTTTTT. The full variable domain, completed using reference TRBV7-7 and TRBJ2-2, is GAGVSQSPRYKVTKRGQDVTLRCDPISSHATLYWYQQALGQGPEFLTYFNYEAQPDKSGLPSDRFSAERPEGSISTLTIQRTEQRDSAMYRCASSSRTANTGELFFGEGSRLTVL.

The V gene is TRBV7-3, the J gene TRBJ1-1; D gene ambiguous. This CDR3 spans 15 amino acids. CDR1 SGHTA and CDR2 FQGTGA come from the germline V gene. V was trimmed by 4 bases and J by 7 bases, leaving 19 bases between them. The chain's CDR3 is CASSSSYTAGVEAFF. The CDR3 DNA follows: TGTGCCAGCAGCTCGAGTTACACGGCAGGCGTTGAAGCTTTCTTT.

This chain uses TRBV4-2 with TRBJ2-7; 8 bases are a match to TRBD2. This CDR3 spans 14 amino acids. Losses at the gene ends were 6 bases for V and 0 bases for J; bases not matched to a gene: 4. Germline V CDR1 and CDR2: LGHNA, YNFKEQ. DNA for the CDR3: TGTGCCAGCAGAACCGGGACTAGCTCCTACGAGCAGTACTTC. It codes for CASRTGTSSYEQYF.

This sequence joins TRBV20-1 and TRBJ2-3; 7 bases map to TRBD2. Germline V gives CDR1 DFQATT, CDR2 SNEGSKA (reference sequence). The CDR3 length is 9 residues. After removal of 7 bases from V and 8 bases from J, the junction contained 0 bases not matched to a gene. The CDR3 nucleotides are TGCAGTGGGGGGGGTACGCAGTATTTT. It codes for CSGGGTQYF.

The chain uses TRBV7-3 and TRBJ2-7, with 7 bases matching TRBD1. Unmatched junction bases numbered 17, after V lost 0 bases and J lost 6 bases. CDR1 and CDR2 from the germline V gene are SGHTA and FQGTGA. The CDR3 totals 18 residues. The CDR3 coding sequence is TGTGCCAGCAGCTTAACGATTCCGGGACAGAAACTACGAGTCGAGCAGTACTTC. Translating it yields CASSLTIPGQKLRVEQYF.

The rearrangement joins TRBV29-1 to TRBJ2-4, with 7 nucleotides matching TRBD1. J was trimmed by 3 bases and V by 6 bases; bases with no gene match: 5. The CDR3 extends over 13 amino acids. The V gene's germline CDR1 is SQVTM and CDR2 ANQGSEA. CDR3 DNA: TGCAGCGTAACGACAGGGAACAAAAACATTCAGTACTTC. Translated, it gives CSVTTGNKNIQYF.

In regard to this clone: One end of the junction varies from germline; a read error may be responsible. CDR3 protein: CASSFPVF. The DNA for the CDR3 is TGTGCCAGCAGCTTCCCCGTTTTT. This chain connects TRBV7-9 to TRBJ2-3; D is uncertain. Germline values: CDR1 SEHNR, CDR2 FQNEAQ (reference sequence). There are 8 residues in the CDR3.

CDR3 DNA: TGTGCCATCAGTGAAGGACAGGCTGAAGCTTTCTTT. Its protein is CAISEGQAEAFF. V usage is TRBV10-3 and J usage is TRBJ1-1, with 7 nucleotides matching TRBD1. The germline gives CDR1 ENHRY, CDR2 SYGVKD. The CDR3 has 12 amino acids. J lost 6 bases, V lost 3 bases, and 1 base had no gene match.

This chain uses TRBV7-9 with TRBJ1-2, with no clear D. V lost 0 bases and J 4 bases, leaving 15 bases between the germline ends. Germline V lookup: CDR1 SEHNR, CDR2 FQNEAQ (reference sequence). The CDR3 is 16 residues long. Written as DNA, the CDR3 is TGTGCCAGCAGCTTAGCGCCAATTGAGGGTCCCTATGGCTACACCTTC. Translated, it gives CASSLAPIEGPYGYTF. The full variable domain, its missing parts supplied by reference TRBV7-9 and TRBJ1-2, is DTGVSQNPRHKITKRGQNVTFRCDPISEHNRLYWYRQTLGQGPEFLTYFQNEAQLEKSRLLSDRFSAERPKGSFSTLEIQRTEQGDSAMYLCASSLAPIEGPYGYTFGSGTRLTVV.

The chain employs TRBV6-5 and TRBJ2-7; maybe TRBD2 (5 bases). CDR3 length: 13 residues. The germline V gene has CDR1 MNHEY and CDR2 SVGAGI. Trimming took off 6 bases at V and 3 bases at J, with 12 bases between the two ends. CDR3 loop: CASRVTRDYEQYF. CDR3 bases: TGTGCCAGCAGGGTTACTAGGGACTACGAGCAGTACTTC.

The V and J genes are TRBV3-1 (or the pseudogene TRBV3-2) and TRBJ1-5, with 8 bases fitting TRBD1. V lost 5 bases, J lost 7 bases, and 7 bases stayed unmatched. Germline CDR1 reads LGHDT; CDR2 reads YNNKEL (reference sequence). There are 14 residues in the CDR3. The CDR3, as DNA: TGTGCCAGCAGCTACAGGGGGGTCGGGCAGCCCCAGCATTTT. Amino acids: CASSYRGVGQPQHF.